This entry is about one TCR beta chain. Genomic DNA came from blood conventional CD4+ T cells gated CD25-low CD127-high. The sample originates from a study of regulatory and conventional T cells in RAG deficiency. Clones were read by immunoSEQ multiplex PCR, and TCRdb kept only the in-frame ones, dropping some. The sample has under 35,000 clones, 76% seen once. The V and J ends lost 0 bases and 2 bases respectively, with 5 bases between them. The length of the CDR3 is 13 residues. From germline, CDR1 is SGHRS and CDR2 YFSETQ. These data are also associated with another study on regulatory T cells. That source reports: Amplification used 52 TRBV primers and 13 TRBJ primers.

The chain links TRBV5-1 to TRBJ2-5; D remains unclear. The sequenced sample consisted of CD4+ effector T cells sorted from blood. The receptor's source is a human donor in good health. The CDR3 sequence is CASSLDSQETQYF. DNA of the CDR3: TGCGCCAGCAGCTTGGACAGTCAAGAGACCCAGTACTTC.